Listed here are 6 T cell receptor beta chains from one sample, sequenced in a study of blood T cell repertoires in COVID-19. Profiled with immunoSEQ multiplex PCR; TCRdb holds only in-frame clones, not every one. The sample shows hundreds of thousands of clones, about 86% of them seen only once. Sequenced sample: peripheral blood. The source is a man older than 75 with acute or convalescent COVID-19.

DNA for the CDR3: TGTGCCACCGGGACTAGCGGATACAATGAGCAGTTCTTC. This codes for CATGTSGYNEQFF. J is TRBJ2-1 and V is TRBV24-1; TRBD2 matches 11 bases. Per germline, CDR1 KGHDR and CDR2 SFDVKD. V trimming: 9 bases; J trimming: 4 bases; junction bases outside the gene matches: 1. The CDR3 loop spans 13 amino acids.

The genes are TRBV5-4 and TRBJ2-3; TRBD2 is a possible D gene (7 bases). Trimming cost V 0 bases and J 1 base, with 18 bases left between them. The CDR3 is made up of 18 amino acids. CDR1 and CDR2 from the germline V gene are SGHNT and YYREEE (reference sequence). CDR3 loop: CASSLAGGGLSGTDTQYF. The CDR3 coding sequence is TGTGCCAGCAGCTTGGCTGGGGGGGGCCTTTCTGGCACAGATACGCAGTATTTT.

J is TRBJ2-1 and V is TRBV5-1, with 9 nucleotides matching TRBD1. The ends lost 4 bases at V and 0 bases at J; junction bases unmatched: 5. The germline CDR1 and CDR2 sequences are SGHRS and YFSETQ. This CDR3 has 16 amino acids. CDR3 coding DNA: TGCGCCAGCAGCCTTGACAGGGGGAGCTCCTACAATGAGCAGTTCTTC. Amino acids: CASSLDRGSSYNEQFF.

This chain joins TRBV27 and TRBJ2-3; D possibly corresponds to TRBD1 (5 bases). The V end lost 0 bases, the J end lost 9 bases, and 13 bases lay between the germline ends. CDR1 and CDR2 from the germline V gene are MNHEY and SMNVEV (reference sequence). The CDR3 is 14 residues long. This CDR3 is CASSLSTAGRTQYF. The CDR3 DNA reads TGTGCCAGCAGTTTATCGACGGCAGGGCGAACGCAGTATTTT.

This clone was detected only once. The chain recombines TRBV11-2 with TRBJ2-1; 12 nucleotides align to TRBD2. With V trimmed by 6 bases and J by 9 bases, 9 bases remained unmatched. Germline V gene lookup returns CDR1 SGHAT and CDR2 FQNNGV. There are 15 residues in the CDR3. The CDR3 sequence: CASRPTSGGQGEQFF. In nucleotides, the CDR3 is TGTGCCAGCAGGCCGACTAGCGGGGGCCAGGGTGAGCAGTTCTTC.

The chain is built from TRBV19 and TRBJ1-5; no reliable D call. The CDR3 sequence is 14 residues long. Germline CDR1 is LNHDA and CDR2 is SQIVND (reference sequence). V was pared by 0 bases and J by 9 bases, with 12 bases between. CDR3 in amino acids: CASSIDRYVGPQHF. The CDR3 DNA is TGTGCCAGTAGTATAGACCGGTACGTTGGGCCCCAGCATTTT.